This is a list of T cell receptor beta chains from one sample in a study of blood T cells in healthy people across ages. MiXCR, run by TCRdb on the 5' RACE reads, gives a single entry per CDR3 protein. Of over 1,200,000 distinct CDR3 sequences listed, around 55% are singletons. Material: blood. The receptors stem from a man between 18 and 35 years old in good health. Each CDR3 is given with its conserved first and last residue. The D gene is left open where the match is weak. Expanded clones get a size class; other rows say once, few or many, or leave the size out.

J gene: TRBJ2-5
D gene: NA
V gene: TRBV5-4
clone size: NA
CDR3 protein: CASAFRGRETQYF
CDR3 DNA: TGTGCCAGCGCATTCAGGGGACGAGAGACCCAGTACTTC

J gene: TRBJ1-2
D gene: TRBD1
V gene: TRBV27
clone size: NA
CDR3 protein: CASRTLQGDYGYTF
CDR3 DNA: TGTGCCAGCAGGACGTTACAGGGGGACTATGGCTACACCTTC

J gene: TRBJ2-6
D gene: NA
V gene: TRBV13
clone size: few
CDR3 protein: CASSRTGETISGANVLTF
CDR3 DNA: TGTGCCAGCAGCCGAACGGGGGAAACGATCTCTGGGGCCAACGTCCTGACTTTC

J gene: TRBJ1-1
D gene: NA
V gene: TRBV4-3
clone size: NA
CDR3 protein: CASSQVSQVAEAFF
CDR3 DNA: TGCGCCAGCAGCCAAGTTTCCCAGGTAGCTGAAGCTTTCTTT

J gene: TRBJ1-5
D gene: NA
V gene: TRBV29-1
clone size: NA
CDR3 protein: CSVGGGGQPQHF
CDR3 DNA: TGCAGCGTTGGAGGGGGTGGTCAGCCCCAGCATTTT

J gene: TRBJ2-1
D gene: TRBD2
V gene: TRBV6-6
clone size: NA
CDR3 protein: CACSGTSGGVGNEQFF
CDR3 DNA: TGTGCCTGCTCCGGGACTAGCGGGGGGGTGGGCAATGAGCAGTTCTTC

J gene: TRBJ2-3
D gene: NA
V gene: TRBV9
clone size: few
CDR3 protein: CASSGGATDTQYF
CDR3 DNA: TGTGCCAGCAGCGGGGGAGCTACAGATACGCAGTATTTT

J gene: TRBJ2-2
D gene: NA
V gene: TRBV7-9
clone size: once
CDR3 protein: CASSFRWGENTGELFF
CDR3 DNA: TGTGCCAGCAGCTTTCGGTGGGGCGAGAACACCGGGGAGCTGTTTTTT

J gene: TRBJ2-7
D gene: TRBD1
V gene: TRBV20-1
clone size: NA
CDR3 protein: CSSDREDSYEQYF
CDR3 DNA: TGCAGCTCGGACAGGGAGGACTCCTACGAGCAGTACTTC

J gene: TRBJ2-2
D gene: TRBD2
V gene: TRBV3-1
clone size: NA
CDR3 protein: CASSQEASGMNTGELFF
CDR3 DNA: TGTGCCAGCAGCCAAGAGGCTAGCGGGATGAACACCGGGGAGCTGTTTTTT

J gene: TRBJ2-4
D gene: NA
V gene: TRBV29-1
clone size: NA
CDR3 protein: CSVGKQKNIQYF
CDR3 DNA: TGCAGCGTTGGTAAACAGAAAAACATTCAGTACTTC

J gene: TRBJ2-7
D gene: TRBD1
V gene: TRBV27
clone size: NA
CDR3 protein: CAGRDSYEQYF
CDR3 DNA: TGTGCCGGCCGGGACAGCTACGAGCAGTACTTC

J gene: TRBJ2-7
D gene: TRBD2
V gene: TRBV11-2
clone size: NA
CDR3 protein: CASSLTAGHEQYF
CDR3 DNA: TGTGCCAGCAGCTTAACAGCGGGGCACGAGCAGTACTTC

J gene: TRBJ1-2
D gene: TRBD1
V gene: TRBV27
clone size: once
CDR3 protein: CASSPWGTGPYGYTF
CDR3 DNA: TGTGCCAGCAGCCCTTGGGGGACAGGGCCCTATGGCTACACCTTC

J gene: TRBJ1-2
D gene: TRBD1
V gene: TRBV6-5
clone size: few
CDR3 protein: CASSFRPRGGNYGYTF
CDR3 DNA: TGTGCCAGCAGTTTCCGACCCAGAGGGGGCAACTATGGCTACACCTTC

J gene: TRBJ2-1
D gene: TRBD2
V gene: TRBV11-2
clone size: NA
CDR3 protein: CASSSVTSGRYNEQFF
CDR3 DNA: TGTGCCAGCAGCTCCGTCACTAGCGGGAGGTACAATGAGCAGTTCTTC

J gene: TRBJ2-4
D gene: NA
V gene: TRBV6-2/TRBV6-3
clone size: few
CDR3 protein: CASSYRGLSIQYF
CDR3 DNA: TGTGCCAGCAGTTACAGGGGGTTAAGCATTCAGTACTTC

J gene: TRBJ2-7
D gene: TRBD2
V gene: TRBV27
clone size: few
CDR3 protein: CASSLGGRIYEQYF
CDR3 DNA: TGTGCCAGCAGTTTGGGCGGGAGAATTTACGAGCAGTACTTC

J gene: TRBJ1-2
D gene: TRBD1
V gene: TRBV20-1
clone size: NA
CDR3 protein: CSASGSRTGKKDYGYTF
CDR3 DNA: TGCAGTGCCAGTGGATCTCGGACAGGGAAAAAGGACTATGGCTACACCTTC

J gene: TRBJ2-1
D gene: TRBD2
V gene: TRBV20-1
clone size: NA
CDR3 protein: CSASPGLAGETYNEQFF
CDR3 DNA: TGCAGTGCTAGCCCGGGACTAGCGGGAGAAACCTACAATGAGCAGTTCTTC

J gene: TRBJ1-2
D gene: NA
V gene: TRBV6-1
clone size: NA
CDR3 protein: CASRPLGAGYGYTF
CDR3 DNA: TGTGCCAGCAGGCCTCTTGGGGCTGGGTATGGCTACACCTTC

J gene: TRBJ2-6
D gene: TRBD1
V gene: TRBV5-4
clone size: NA
CDR3 protein: CASSPQAGTGDSGANVLTF
CDR3 DNA: TGTGCCAGCAGCCCCCAGGCCGGGACAGGGGACTCTGGGGCCAACGTCCTGACTTTC

J gene: TRBJ2-7
D gene: NA
V gene: TRBV20-1
clone size: few
CDR3 protein: CRARLTGTYEQYF
CDR3 DNA: TGCAGAGCTAGGTTGACGGGGACCTACGAGCAGTACTTC

J gene: TRBJ2-6
D gene: NA
V gene: TRBV4-3
clone size: NA
CDR3 protein: CASSQEEAGVLVGGANVLTF
CDR3 DNA: TGCGCCAGCAGCCAAGAGGAGGCAGGGGTGCTTGTGGGTGGGGCCAACGTCCTGACTTTC

J gene: TRBJ2-7
D gene: NA
V gene: TRBV29-1
clone size: NA
CDR3 protein: CSVEDREEGSSYEQYF
CDR3 DNA: TGCAGCGTTGAAGATAGGGAGGAGGGTAGCTCCTACGAGCAGTACTTC

J gene: TRBJ1-6
D gene: TRBD1
V gene: TRBV5-1
clone size: few
CDR3 protein: CASSGGDRDHSPLHF
CDR3 DNA: TGCGCCAGCAGCGGTGGGGACAGGGACCATTCACCCCTCCACTTT

J gene: TRBJ2-7
D gene: NA
V gene: TRBV7-8
clone size: NA
CDR3 protein: CASSFFGRPYEQYF
CDR3 DNA: TGTGCCAGCAGCTTCTTCGGCCGACCCTACGAGCAGTACTTC

J gene: TRBJ2-1
D gene: NA
V gene: TRBV20-1
clone size: NA
CDR3 protein: CSALTTGNEQFF
CDR3 DNA: TGTAGTGCTCTAACGACGGGCAATGAGCAGTTCTTC

J gene: TRBJ2-3
D gene: NA
V gene: TRBV21-1
clone size: NA
CDR3 protein: CVSSVQGLVSSPSTDTQYF
CDR3 DNA: TGTGTCAGCAGCGTTCAGGGGTTGGTGTCGTCTCCTAGCACAGATACGCAGTATTTT

J gene: TRBJ2-5
D gene: TRBD2
V gene: TRBV10-3
clone size: NA
CDR3 protein: CAIRSGGAGETQYF
CDR3 DNA: TGTGCCATCCGGAGCGGGGGGGCCGGGGAGACCCAGTACTTC

J gene: TRBJ1-4
D gene: NA
V gene: TRBV20-1
clone size: NA
CDR3 protein: CSAPPGDYATNEKLFF
CDR3 DNA: TGCAGTGCTCCCCCCGGGGATTATGCAACTAATGAAAAACTGTTTTTT

J gene: TRBJ1-2
D gene: NA
V gene: TRBV4-3
clone size: NA
CDR3 protein: CASSQDPTGRLDGYTF
CDR3 DNA: TGCGCCAGCAGCCAAGATCCCACAGGGAGGCTCGATGGCTACACCTTC

J gene: TRBJ2-3
D gene: NA
V gene: TRBV10-3
clone size: NA
CDR3 protein: CAISERKDKSTSTDTQYF
CDR3 DNA: TGTGCCATCAGTGAACGGAAGGACAAGTCGACTAGCACAGATACGCAGTATTTT

J gene: TRBJ2-6
D gene: TRBD1
V gene: TRBV29-1
clone size: NA
CDR3 protein: CSAPTGRGGANVLTF
CDR3 DNA: TGCAGCGCTCCGACAGGGAGAGGTGGGGCCAACGTCCTGACTTTC

J gene: TRBJ2-1
D gene: NA
V gene: TRBV29-1
clone size: once
CDR3 protein: CSVVKTGDYNGQFF
CDR3 DNA: TGCAGCGTTGTTAAGACAGGGGACTACAATGGGCAGTTCTTC

J gene: TRBJ2-3
D gene: NA
V gene: TRBV4-3
clone size: NA
CDR3 protein: CASSRGTYSTDTQYF
CDR3 DNA: TGCGCCAGCAGCAGAGGGACCTATAGCACAGATACGCAGTATTTT

J gene: TRBJ2-1
D gene: TRBD1
V gene: TRBV4-2
clone size: NA
CDR3 protein: CASSPRDRGIDEQFF
CDR3 DNA: TGTGCCAGCAGCCCCCGGGACAGGGGTATTGATGAGCAGTTCTTC

J gene: TRBJ2-7
D gene: NA
V gene: TRBV29-1
clone size: few
CDR3 protein: CSVAPRASYEQYF
CDR3 DNA: TGCAGCGTGGCCCCAAGAGCTTCCTACGAGCAGTACTTC

J gene: TRBJ2-1
D gene: NA
V gene: TRBV11-2
clone size: NA
CDR3 protein: CASSSWGHSSYNEQFF
CDR3 DNA: TGTGCCAGCAGCTCGTGGGGGCACAGCTCCTACAATGAGCAGTTCTTC

J gene: TRBJ2-3
D gene: NA
V gene: TRBV20-1
clone size: NA
CDR3 protein: CSASRGVIDTQYF
CDR3 DNA: TGCAGTGCTAGCAGGGGGGTTATAGATACGCAGTATTTT

J gene: TRBJ1-6
D gene: NA
V gene: TRBV12-3/TRBV12-4
clone size: NA
CDR3 protein: CASMAQGGNSPLHF
CDR3 DNA: TGTGCCAGCATGGCCCAGGGAGGGAATTCACCCCTCCACTTT

J gene: TRBJ2-5
D gene: TRBD1
V gene: TRBV14
clone size: NA
CDR3 protein: CASSQPGQVETQYF
CDR3 DNA: TGTGCCAGCAGCCAACCCGGACAGGTGGAGACCCAGTACTTC

J gene: TRBJ1-1
D gene: NA
V gene: TRBV6-5
clone size: NA
CDR3 protein: CASSTTDSEAFF
CDR3 DNA: TGTGCCAGCAGCACAACAGACTCTGAAGCTTTCTTT

J gene: TRBJ1-5
D gene: NA
V gene: TRBV20-1
clone size: NA
CDR3 protein: CSASLGQLYSNQPQHF
CDR3 DNA: TGCAGTGCTAGCCTAGGACAGTTATATAGCAATCAGCCCCAGCATTTT

J gene: TRBJ1-2
D gene: NA
V gene: TRBV4-1
clone size: NA
CDR3 protein: CASSQVPVVDYGYTF
CDR3 DNA: TGCGCCAGCAGCCAAGTGCCGGTTGTGGACTATGGCTACACCTTC

J gene: TRBJ2-3
D gene: NA
V gene: TRBV4-1
clone size: few
CDR3 protein: CASSQAEGTTDTQYF
CDR3 DNA: TGCGCCAGCAGCCAAGCTGAAGGCACCACAGATACGCAGTATTTT

J gene: TRBJ2-7
D gene: NA
V gene: TRBV7-2
clone size: NA
CDR3 protein: CASSLMWDEEQYF
CDR3 DNA: TGTGCCAGCAGCTTAATGTGGGACGAGGAGCAGTACTTC

J gene: TRBJ2-7
D gene: NA
V gene: TRBV7-9
clone size: NA
CDR3 protein: CASSLEGGADSYEQYF
CDR3 DNA: TGTGCCAGCAGCTTAGAGGGGGGTGCAGACTCCTACGAGCAGTACTTC

J gene: TRBJ2-3
D gene: NA
V gene: TRBV12-3/TRBV12-4
clone size: few
CDR3 protein: CASSLRRPVTDTQYF
CDR3 DNA: TGTGCCAGCAGCCTCCGGCGACCCGTCACAGATACGCAGTATTTT

J gene: TRBJ2-2
D gene: NA
V gene: TRBV2
clone size: NA
CDR3 protein: CASSKRGELFF
CDR3 DNA: TGTGCCAGCAGTAAAAGGGGGGAGCTGTTTTTT

J gene: TRBJ2-7
D gene: TRBD1
V gene: TRBV6-5
clone size: NA
CDR3 protein: CASSYSGPGGYEQYF
CDR3 DNA: TGTGCCAGCAGTTACTCGGGGCCAGGGGGCTACGAGCAGTACTTC